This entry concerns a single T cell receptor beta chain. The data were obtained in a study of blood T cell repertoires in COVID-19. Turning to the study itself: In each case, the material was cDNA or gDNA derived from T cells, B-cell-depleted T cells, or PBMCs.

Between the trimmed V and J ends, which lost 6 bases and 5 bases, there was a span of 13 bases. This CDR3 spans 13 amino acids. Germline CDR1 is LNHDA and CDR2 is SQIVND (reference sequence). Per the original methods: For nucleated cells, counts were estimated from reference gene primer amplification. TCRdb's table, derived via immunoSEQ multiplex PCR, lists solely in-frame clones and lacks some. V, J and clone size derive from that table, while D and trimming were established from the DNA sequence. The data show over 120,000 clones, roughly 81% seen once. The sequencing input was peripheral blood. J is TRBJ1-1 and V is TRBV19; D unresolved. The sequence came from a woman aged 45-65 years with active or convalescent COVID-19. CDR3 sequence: CASRLSGWTEAFF. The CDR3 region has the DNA TGTGCCAGTAGATTAAGCGGGTGGACTGAAGCTTTCTTT.